Described below is a single TCR beta chain sequence and its context. The target antigen is unknown. Total RNA was isolated from whole blood that had not been fractionated. These data are taken from a study of human T cells and chemical hapten exposure. The overall study: Small differences in pooled library volume mainly drove the variation in TCR yields per sample.

The CDR3 loop spans 13 amino acids. CDR1 and CDR2 from the germline V gene are SEHNR and FQNEAQ (reference sequence). Trimming left V 2 bases short and J 8 bases short, with 12 bases between. The study, taken as a whole, reports: No shift was seen in TCRs above 1 in 1000 frequency with DPC sensitization.

The library put unique molecular identifiers onto individual cDNA molecules. Original processing notes: Over 95,000 TCRs per sample was the median, with a range of roughly 20,000 to 750,000. One entry per CDR3 protein, called by TCRdb with MiXCR from the reads. Clone size and V and J calls follow TCRdb, not the original study. Of 120,000 or so distinct CDR3 sequences listed, 8.5% are singletons. The chain combines TRBV7-9 with TRBJ1-1; D ambiguous. Sequences were obtained from whole blood. The receptor was isolated from a human donor in good health. Some clones in this sample may be carry-over from other donors' samples. The CDR3 nucleotides read TGTGCCAGCAGCTTATATTTGGGCCGGGAAGCTTTCTTT. Residues: CASSLYLGREAFF.